A single sample is the source of the 28 T cell receptor beta chains below, sequenced in a study of T cell responses to AZD1222 COVID-19 vaccine (dated by TCRdb to the early 2020s). To prepare the library, the immunoSEQ multiplex PCR assay was applied. TCRdb provides this immuneACCESS table in a form limited to in-frame rearrangements. Some clones are lacking; in checked studies, under half of them reflect an unresolved V gene, and why the rest are absent is not known. The sample table records around 100,000 clones; 65% to 90% of these occur just once. Around 5.9% of the sample is held by the ten biggest clonotypes. Taken with the paper, the label for time point translates to: baseline before first vaccination. Sequenced here: peripheral blood, sampled on day 0 of AZD1222 vaccination. These receptors were taken from an adult in good health.

This chain uses TRBV7-8 with TRBJ1-1, with D hard to call. V shed 2 bases and J shed 4 bases, with 14 bases lying between them. This CDR3 region has 15 residues. In germline, CDR1 is SGHVS, CDR2 FQNEAQ. The DNA for the CDR3 is TGTGCCAGCAGCTTACCCCGGGCGATGGGCACTGAAGCTTTCTTT. It yields the protein CASSLPRAMGTEAFF.

V usage is TRBV7-8 and J usage is TRBJ2-7; D perhaps matches TRBD2 (5 bases). V was clipped by 1 base and J by 4 bases, with 11 bases between them. The CDR3 consists of 14 residues. Germline loops: CDR1 SGHVS, CDR2 FQNEAQ. The CDR3 DNA reads as TGTGCCAGCAGCTTAGGGGGTGGGGAGTACGAGCAGTACTTC. Amino acid sequence: CASSLGGGEYEQYF.

The rearrangement uses TRBV30 and TRBJ1-5; possible D gene TRBD1, 6 bases. V shed 3 bases and J shed 9 bases, with 21 bases lying between them. CDR3 length equals 15 residues. Germline CDR1 and CDR2: GTSNPN and SVGIG (reference sequence). CDR3 region: CAWSKPGQGLRPQHF. The CDR3 DNA reads as TGTGCCTGGAGCAAACCGGGACAAGGGCTTCGGCCCCAGCATTTT.

The rearrangement uses TRBV7-9 and TRBJ2-7; D possibly corresponds to TRBD1 (6 bases). CDR1 and CDR2 (germline): SEHNR, FQNEAQ (reference sequence). The germline V and J ends were trimmed by 5 bases and 2 bases, with 10 bases remaining between them. The CDR3 is made up of 13 amino acids. CDR3 DNA sequence: TGTGCCAGCAGCGGACAGAGAGCCTACGAGCAGTACTTC. As protein: CASSGQRAYEQYF.

The chain employs TRBV7-9 and TRBJ1-5, with no clear D. The CDR3 has 12 residues. V was pared by 5 bases and J by 4 bases, with 6 bases between. Per germline, CDR1 SEHNR and CDR2 FQNEAQ (reference sequence). CDR3 in DNA: TGTGCCAGCAGCCAAAGAAATCAGCCCCAGCATTTT. As protein: CASSQRNQPQHF.

V is TRBV15 and J is TRBJ1-6, with D tentatively TRBD1 (6 bases). CDR3 size: 15 residues. CDR1 and CDR2 from the germline V gene are LNHNV and YYDKDF (reference sequence). V shed 0 bases and J shed 10 bases, with 13 bases lying between them. The CDR3 nucleotides read TGTGCCACCAGCAGAGAGCGGGGGGCGAGATCACCCCTCCACTTT. This translates into CATSRERGARSPLHF.

The V and J genes are TRBV14 and TRBJ1-5; D remains ambiguous. The CDR3 is 13 amino acids. Trimming stripped 0 bases from V and 6 bases from J, with 6 bases between. CDR1 is SGHDN and CDR2 is FVKESK in the germline V gene. The CDR3 DNA follows: TGTGCCAGCAGCCAAGATATTTCTCAGCCCCAGCATTTT. It yields the protein CASSQDISQPQHF.

The CDR3 sequence: CASSVGNKNYGYTF. CDR3 sequence (DNA): TGTGCCAGCAGTGTGGGGAACAAAAACTATGGCTACACCTTC. V is TRBV2 and J is TRBJ1-2; D not certain. The CDR3 has 14 amino acids. CDR1 is SNHLY, CDR2 FYNNEI, per germline. V dropped 4 bases and J dropped 2 bases, with 11 bases sitting between them.

This sequence joins TRBV12-5 and TRBJ2-3; D not certain. V lost 3 bases, J lost 4 bases, and 17 bases lay in between. This CDR3 has 16 residues. CDR1 and CDR2 (germline): LGHNT, FRNRAP. CDR3 coding DNA: TGTGCTAGTGGTTTAGGGTCTTCCCTGACGGCAGATACGCAGTATTTT. Protein sequence: CASGLGSSLTADTQYF.

This clone occurred once. The chain joins TRBV11-2 to TRBJ1-4, with 7 bases matching TRBD1. Per the germline V gene, CDR1 is SGHAT and CDR2 is FQNNGV. The CDR3 loop spans 14 amino acids. The ends lost 4 bases at V and 4 bases at J; junction bases unmatched: 3. CDR3 nucleotides: TGTGCCAGCAGCTCACAGGGGTTTAATGAAAAACTGTTTTTT. Residues: CASSSQGFNEKLFF.

This chain uses TRBV10-3 with TRBJ2-1; either TRBD1 or TRBD2 may fit D (6 bases each). This CDR3 spans 12 amino acids. In germline, CDR1 is ENHRY, CDR2 SYGVKD. Trimming pared 10 bases from V and 8 bases from J, leaving 15 bases between. Here the CDR3 reads CARTARGHEQFF. The CDR3 coding sequence is TGTGCCAGGACAGCTCGGGGGCATGAGCAGTTCTTC.

The V gene is TRBV5-4, the J gene TRBJ1-2, with 11 bases aligning to TRBD1. Per germline, CDR1 SGHNT and CDR2 YYREEE (reference sequence). CDR3 length: 17 amino acids. Trimming took 3 bases from V and 6 from J; bases not matched to a gene: 13. As DNA, the CDR3 is TGTGCCAGCAGCTCGGAAACCCCGGGACAGGGGGACCATGGCTACACCTTC. Translation: CASSSETPGQGDHGYTF.

The CDR3 loop reads CAWTRDGNYGYTF. The DNA for the CDR3 is TGTGCCTGGACTCGGGACGGCAACTATGGCTACACCTTC. The rearrangement links TRBV30 to TRBJ1-2; TRBD1 might be the D (5 bases). The CDR3 sequence is 13 residues long. Germline values: CDR1 GTSNPN, CDR2 SVGIG (reference sequence). V was clipped by 4 bases and J by 2 bases, with 11 bases between them.

The chain joins TRBV6-5 to TRBJ1-2, with D hard to call. V lost 2 bases to trimming and J lost 8 bases, with 12 bases between them. The CDR3 has 13 residues. Germline V gene lookup returns CDR1 MNHEY and CDR2 SVGAGI. The CDR3 reads CASSYVETTGYTF. The CDR3 DNA follows: TGTGCCAGCAGTTACGTCGAGACCACCGGCTACACCTTC.

This chain connects TRBV10-1 to TRBJ1-1; D is possibly TRBD1 (6 bases). The germline CDR1 and CDR2 sequences are WNHNN and SYGVQD (reference sequence). Trimming removed 0 bases from V and 2 bases from J, with 10 bases in between. The CDR3 totals 15 residues. CDR3: CASSESGTSNTEAFF. CDR3 nucleotide sequence: TGCGCCAGCAGTGAGTCGGGGACAAGTAACACTGAAGCTTTCTTT.

This chain connects TRBV5-8 to TRBJ1-6; a weak D match, TRBD1 (5 bases). V was clipped by 4 bases and J by 0 bases, with 20 bases between them. Germline V gene sequence: CDR1 SGHTS, CDR2 YDEGEE. This CDR3 contains 19 residues. CDR3 sequence reads: CASSLRPTTGRSYNSPLHF. For the CDR3, the DNA is TGTGCCAGCAGCCTGAGGCCAACAACAGGACGCTCCTATAATTCACCCCTCCACTTT.

This chain joins TRBV4-1 and TRBJ1-2; the D is unclear. CDR3 length: 15 amino acids. Germline CDR1 MGHRA, CDR2 YSYEKL. V was clipped by 1 base and J by 2 bases, with 11 bases between them. For the CDR3, the DNA is TGCGCCAGCAGCCAAGCAATGGGCAGCAACTATGGCTACACCTTC. Protein: CASSQAMGSNYGYTF.

The chain is built from TRBV21-1 and TRBJ1-4. TRBV21-1 is a pseudogene locus. CDR3 size: 14 residues. For the CDR3, the DNA is TGTGCCAGCAGCGAAGGGGAGGGAAATGGAAAACTGTTTTTT. Encoded protein: CASSEGEGNGKLFF.

The J gene is TRBJ2-7, the V gene TRBV30; maybe TRBD2 (6 bases). From germline, CDR1 is GTSNPN and CDR2 SVGIG (reference sequence). This CDR3 comprises 18 residues. Trimming left V 0 bases short and J 2 bases short, with 23 bases between. The CDR3 nucleotides are TGTGCCTGGAGTGTAGCTCTGGGGCGGGAAACAAGACCCTACGAGCAGTACTTC. Protein: CAWSVALGRETRPYEQYF.

V usage is TRBV5-1 and J usage is TRBJ2-3; D is perhaps TRBD1 (5 bases). This CDR3 is 14 amino acids long. The germline gives CDR1 SGHRS, CDR2 YFSETQ. V lost 0 bases and J lost 2, with 7 bases in between. The CDR3 nucleotides read TGCGCCAGCAGCTTGGACAGGAACACAGATACGCAGTATTTT. Protein product: CASSLDRNTDTQYF.

The V and J genes are TRBV27 and TRBJ2-1, with a tentative D call TRBD1 (6 bases). The germline CDR1 and CDR2 sequences are MNHEY and SMNVEV (reference sequence). The CDR3 runs 12 residues. Between the trimmed V and J ends, which lost 4 bases and 15 bases, there was a span of 16 bases. CDR3 in amino acids: CASSSQGLAWFF. CDR3 sequence (DNA): TGTGCCAGCAGTTCGCAGGGGCTAGCATGGTTCTTC.

The chain employs TRBV5-1 and TRBJ1-6; TRBD1 is a possible D gene (6 bases). This CDR3 region has 17 residues. V was pared by 1 base and J by 5 bases, with 16 bases between. Germline V gene sequence: CDR1 SGHRS, CDR2 YFSETQ. The CDR3: CASSLTPHGGDNSPLHF. The CDR3 region has the DNA TGCGCCAGCAGCTTGACCCCCCACGGGGGCGATAATTCACCCCTCCACTTT.

This chain joins TRBV5-4 and TRBJ2-7; tentative D call: TRBD2 (6 bases). CDR1 and CDR2 (germline): SGHNT, YYREEE (reference sequence). Trimming left V 0 bases short and J 2 bases short, with 9 bases between. The CDR3 covers 14 residues. In DNA, the CDR3 is TGTGCCAGCAGCTTGGCCCAGCGGGCCTACGAGCAGTACTTC. Translated, it gives CASSLAQRAYEQYF.

The rearrangement links TRBV30 to TRBJ1-5; TRBD1 might be the D (6 bases). This CDR3 has 13 residues. The ends were cut back, 3 bases at V and 3 bases at J, with 9 bases in the middle. Germline CDR1 GTSNPN, CDR2 SVGIG (reference sequence). The CDR3 sequence is CAWRTGINQPQHF. In DNA form, the CDR3 reads TGTGCCTGGAGAACAGGGATCAATCAGCCCCAGCATTTT.

The rearrangement links TRBV30 to TRBJ2-7, with 9 bases fitting TRBD1. The CDR3 contains 11 residues. The ends lost 8 bases at V and 7 bases at J; junction bases unmatched: 6. The germline gives CDR1 GTSNPN, CDR2 SVGIG (reference sequence). The CDR3 region is CAGDRVGEQYF. The CDR3 nucleotides read TGTGCCGGGGACAGGGTGGGAGAGCAGTACTTC.

The chain employs TRBV29-1 and TRBJ1-1; unclear D gene. The CDR3 is 12 amino acids. Germline V gene data show CDR1 as SQVTM and CDR2 as ANQGSEA. The V end lost 4 bases, the J end lost 5 bases, and 11 bases lay between the germline ends. CDR3 DNA sequence: TGCAGCGTTGTTCTGGGATTAACTGAAGCTTTCTTT. It yields the protein CSVVLGLTEAFF.

The gene calls are TRBV21-1 and TRBJ1-2. TRBV21-1 is a listed pseudogene. The CDR3 runs to 9 residues. The CDR3 here is CANGVGYTF. Written as DNA, the CDR3 is TGTGCCAACGGGGTCGGCTACACCTTC.

The chain joins TRBV18 to TRBJ1-1, with D tentatively TRBD1 (6 bases). The CDR3 has 15 residues. Germline V gives CDR1 KGHSH, CDR2 LQKENI. Trimming left V 6 bases short and J 7 bases short, with 21 bases between. The CDR3 sequence: CASSLGTRLKGEAFF. CDR3 DNA: TGTGCCAGCTCTCTAGGGACACGATTAAAGGGTGAAGCTTTCTTT.